What follows are 10 T cell receptor beta chains derived from one specimen sequenced in a study of blood T cell repertoires in COVID-19. Generated by immunoSEQ multiplex PCR, the TCRdb table keeps only in-frame clones and is missing some. The repertoire holds about 52,000 clones, around 82% seen once, with approximately 27% in the top ten. The sequenced material came from peripheral blood. The receptors were gathered from an elderly woman with COVID-19, enrolled during active disease.

The sample holds a few counts of this clone. Here the CDR3 DNA reads TGTGCCACAAAACCACAGAACAATGAGCAGTTCTTC. It specifies CATKPQNNEQFF. The chain uses TRBV2 and TRBJ2-1; D ambiguous. Germline V gene sequence: CDR1 SNHLY, CDR2 FYNNEI. CDR3 size: 12 residues. V lost 10 bases and J 5 bases, leaving 12 bases between the germline ends. Full variable domain (outside the CDR3, taken from reference TRBV2 and TRBJ2-1): EPEVTQTPSHQVTQMGQEVILRCVPISNHLYFYWYRQILGQKVEFLVSFYNNEISEKSEIFDDQFSVERPDGSNFTLKIRSTKLEDSAMYFCATKPQNNEQFFGPGTRLTVL.

V usage is TRBV2 and J usage is TRBJ2-5; 7 positions agree with TRBD2. V trimming: 3 bases; J trimming: 4 bases; junction bases outside the gene matches: 8. Germline values: CDR1 SNHLY, CDR2 FYNNEI. The CDR3 extends over 15 amino acids. CDR3 amino acids: CASSEQTWGGETQYF. CDR3 nucleotide sequence: TGTGCCAGCAGTGAGCAGACCTGGGGGGGAGAGACCCAGTACTTC.

Within the sample, this clone is large. The V gene is TRBV9, the J gene TRBJ2-5; D possibly corresponds to TRBD2 (6 bases). This CDR3 region has 16 residues. The germline gives CDR1 SGDLS, CDR2 YYNGEE. The V end was cut by 3 bases, the J end by 5 bases, with 20 bases between. CDR3 sequence (DNA): TGTGCCAGCAGCGACCAGGGAGGAGGGTCAACGGAGACCCAGTACTTC. Translation gives CASSDQGGGSTETQYF.

The chain combines TRBV5-4 with TRBJ2-3; 7 nucleotides agree with TRBD1. The CDR3 is made up of 15 amino acids. Germline CDR1 is SGHNT and CDR2 is YYREEE (reference sequence). After removal of 6 bases from V and 0 bases from J, the junction contained 7 bases not matched to a gene. Here the CDR3 reads CASNRQGGSTDTQYF. DNA for the CDR3: TGTGCCAGCAACCGACAGGGTGGAAGCACAGATACGCAGTATTTT.

The chain carries TRBV19 and TRBJ2-7, with TRBD2 matching 8 bases. Germline CDR1 LNHDA, CDR2 SQIVND (reference sequence). Trimming took 6 bases from V and 3 from J; bases not matched to a gene: 7. The CDR3 covers 14 residues. The CDR3 DNA is TGTGCCAGTAGCGGGAGGGCTTCGAACTACGAGCAGTACTTC. Translated, it gives CASSGRASNYEQYF.

The J gene is TRBJ2-6, the V gene TRBV27, with TRBD1 matching 9 bases. Germline CDR1 reads MNHEY; CDR2 reads SMNVEV (reference sequence). J gave up 0 bases and V 5 bases, and 5 bases lay outside the gene matches. The CDR3 covers 17 residues. CDR3 region: CASSITGGNSGANVLTF. The CDR3 DNA sequence: TGTGCCAGCAGTATCACAGGGGGCAACTCTGGGGCCAACGTCCTGACTTTC.

V gene TRBV19 combines with J gene TRBJ2-1, with TRBD1 matching 8 bases. V shed 6 bases and J 4 bases; nucleotides not matched to a gene: 8. The CDR3 loop spans 15 amino acids. CDR1 LNHDA and CDR2 SQIVND come from the germline V gene (reference sequence). Written as DNA, the CDR3 is TGTGCCAGTAGGACCGGGACAGGCATTTACAATGAGCAGTTCTTC. It is translated as CASRTGTGIYNEQFF.

The chain is built from TRBV11-2 and TRBJ1-5; perhaps TRBD1 as D (5 bases). The ends were cut back, 3 bases at V and 5 bases at J, with 8 bases in the middle. The CDR3 consists of 13 residues. Germline values: CDR1 SGHAT, CDR2 FQNNGV. The CDR3 DNA follows: TGTGCCAGCAGCTTGACAGTGGATCAGCCCCAGCATTTT. It is translated as CASSLTVDQPQHF.

This clone was counted a few times. The rearrangement joins TRBV18 to TRBJ1-5; 7 nucleotides agree with TRBD1. V shed 2 bases, J shed 5 bases, and the junction held 6 bases outside the gene matches. Germline V CDR1 and CDR2: KGHSH, LQKENI. This CDR3 contains 15 residues. The CDR3 sequence is CASSPRQGGDQPQHF. The CDR3, as DNA: TGTGCCAGCTCACCAAGGCAGGGGGGCGATCAGCCCCAGCATTTT. Combining the CDR3 with reference TRBV18 and TRBJ1-5 gives the whole variable domain NAGVMQNPRHLVRRRGQEARLRCSPMKGHSHVYWYRQLPEEGLKFMVYLQKENIIDESGMPKERFSAEFPKEGPSILRIQQVVRGDSAAYFCASSPRQGGDQPQHFGDGTRLSIL.

The chain uses TRBV19 and TRBJ1-6; no clear D gene. CDR1 is LNHDA and CDR2 is SQIVND in the germline V gene (reference sequence). This CDR3 region has 15 residues. Trimming pared 7 bases from V and 3 bases from J, leaving 13 bases between. The CDR3 sequence: CASTPGGFYNSPLHF. CDR3 nucleotides: TGTGCCAGTACCCCGGGAGGGTTCTATAATTCACCCCTCCACTTT.